These 28 T cell receptor beta chains were sequenced from one sample in a study of CD8 T cells in Susac syndrome. About 0.45 to 1 ug RNA was reverse transcribed with random hexamers. TCRdb re-called the immunoSEQ multiplex PCR reads through MiXCR, storing one row per CDR3 protein. The data hold approximately 260,000 distinct CDR3 sequences, with roughly 95% observed a single time. Sequencing was performed on CD4+ T cells from PBMCs. The receptors stem from a human donor with Susac syndrome.

This rearrangement joins TRBV27 to TRBJ2-1, with 11 nucleotides matching TRBD1. This CDR3 region has 16 residues. Germline CDR1 reads MNHEY; CDR2 reads SMNVEV (reference sequence). Trimming took 4 bases from V and 7 from J; bases not matched to a gene: 9. The CDR3 DNA follows: TGTGCCAGCAGTTCCTCGGACAGGGGGCGCGTAAATGAGCAGTTCTTC. This translates into CASSSSDRGRVNEQFF.

To note about this clonotype: A junction boundary mismatches the germline segment, possibly from a read error. The CDR3 bases are TGTGCTAGCAGCTCTCATCCAGGGGTAAATACGCAGTATTTT. This encodes CASSSHPGVNTQYF. The V call is TRBV7-7, the J call TRBJ2-3; a weak D match, TRBD1 (6 bases). This CDR3 has 14 residues. Germline assignment: CDR1 SSHAT and CDR2 FNYEAQ (reference sequence).

The chain uses TRBV29-1 and TRBJ1-5; tentatively, D is TRBD1 (6 bases). V lost 6 bases and J 4 bases, leaving 10 bases between the germline ends. Germline V gene sequence: CDR1 SQVTM, CDR2 ANQGSEA. CDR3 size: 12 residues. CDR3 protein: CSVAGANQPQHF. DNA of the CDR3: TGCAGCGTCGCGGGGGCAAATCAGCCCCAGCATTTT. The full variable domain, rest sourced from reference TRBV29-1 and TRBJ1-5, is SAVISQKPSRDICQRGTSLTIQCQVDSQVTMMFWYRQQPGQSLTLIATANQGSEATYESGFVIDKFPISRPNLTFSTLTVSNMSPEDSSIYLCSVAGANQPQHFGDGTRLSIL.

The rearrangement joins TRBV18 to TRBJ1-1; D is uncertain. The ends were cut back, 3 bases at V and 0 bases at J, with 14 bases in the middle. CDR1 KGHSH and CDR2 LQKENI come from the germline V gene. The CDR3 spans 16 residues. Here the CDR3 DNA reads TGTGCCAGCTCACCGATTCAGGCAGTCATGAACACTGAAGCTTTCTTT. This encodes CASSPIQAVMNTEAFF.

The J gene is TRBJ1-1, the V gene TRBV23-1; D may be TRBD1 (5 bases). TRBV23-1 is annotated as an ORF whose role is uncertain. The CDR3 has 14 amino acids. Trimming left V 3 bases short and J 6 bases short, with 14 bases between. In nucleotides, the CDR3 is TGCGCCAGCAGTCATCCGGCGGGACTTCCTGAAGCTTTCTTT. This gives the protein CASSHPAGLPEAFF.

This rearrangement joins TRBV25-1 to TRBJ1-3; D might be TRBD1 (5 bases). From germline, CDR1 is MGHDK and CDR2 SYGVNS. V lost 6 bases and J lost 0, with 12 bases in between. This CDR3 is built from 15 residues. CDR3 in amino acids: CASSRTHLSGNTIYF. CDR3 nucleotides: TGTGCCAGCAGCCGGACACACCTCTCTGGAAACACCATATATTTT.

The chain joins TRBV27 to TRBJ1-1; 10 bases are a match to TRBD1. J gave up 10 bases and V 5 bases, and 4 bases lay outside the gene matches. The germline CDR1 and CDR2 sequences are MNHEY and SMNVEV (reference sequence). The CDR3 totals 12 residues. DNA of the CDR3: TGTGCCAGCAGTCAGACAGGGGGCAGAGCTTTCTTT. Protein sequence: CASSQTGGRAFF.

The chain couples TRBV15 to TRBJ2-1; no reliable D call. The germline V gene has CDR1 LNHNV and CDR2 YYDKDF (reference sequence). V was clipped by 4 bases and J by 5 bases, with 3 bases between them. This CDR3 is built from 11 residues. Here the CDR3 reads CATSNHNEQFF. CDR3 nucleotides: TGTGCCACCAGCAACCACAATGAGCAGTTCTTC.

The chain recombines TRBV18 with TRBJ2-1; D is possibly TRBD1 (5 bases). The CDR3 sequence is 15 residues long. Per germline, CDR1 KGHSH and CDR2 LQKENI. V lost 0 bases and J 2 bases, leaving 8 bases between the germline ends. The CDR3 loop is CASSPPRTTYNEQFF. CDR3 coding DNA: TGTGCCAGCTCACCACCCCGGACAACCTACAATGAGCAGTTCTTC.

This rearrangement joins TRBV4-2 to TRBJ2-1; TRBD2 agrees at 11 bases. This CDR3 spans 16 amino acids. Germline assignment: CDR1 LGHNA and CDR2 YNFKEQ. With V trimmed by 2 bases and J by 4 bases, 4 bases remained unmatched. The CDR3 spells CASSQPGLAEYNEQFF. The CDR3 DNA follows: TGTGCCAGCAGCCAACCGGGACTAGCGGAATACAATGAGCAGTTCTTC.

The rearrangement joins TRBV7-2 to TRBJ1-3; weak D call: TRBD1 (5 bases). Between the trimmed V and J ends, which lost 5 bases and 4 bases, there was a span of 12 bases. CDR1 and CDR2 (germline): SGHTA, FQGNSA. CDR3 length equals 14 residues. In DNA, the CDR3 is TGTGCCAGCAGCGACAGAGGAGGAGGAAACACCATATATTTT. It encodes CASSDRGGGNTIYF.

V gene TRBV5-1 combines with J gene TRBJ1-1; D might be TRBD1 (6 bases). The germline gives CDR1 SGHRS, CDR2 YFSETQ. Trimming took off 4 bases at V and 1 base at J, with 11 bases between the two ends. CDR3 length equals 14 residues. In DNA form, the CDR3 reads TGCGCCAGCAGCCCGGGGACACGGAACACTGAAGCTTTCTTT. It specifies CASSPGTRNTEAFF.

This clonotype has only one observation. This chain links TRBV3-1 with TRBJ2-2; 7 nucleotides line up with TRBD2. The junction had 16 bases not matched to a gene; V was cut back by 7 bases and J by 2 bases. The germline V gene has CDR1 LGHDT and CDR2 YNNKEL (reference sequence). The CDR3 loop spans 18 amino acids. CDR3 in DNA: TGTGCCAGCATTCCAGCAAGACCACTAGCGCCCAACACCGGGGAGCTGTTTTTT. Translation gives CASIPARPLAPNTGELFF.

The chain combines TRBV11-1 with TRBJ2-7; 10 nucleotides line up with TRBD1. CDR1 and CDR2 (germline): SGHAT, FQDESV (reference sequence). V gave up 4 bases and J gave up 5 bases; unmatched junction bases: 8. The CDR3 sequence is 15 residues long. The CDR3 nucleotides are TGTGCCAGCAGCTCAGCCGGGACAGGGGTTCACGAGCAGTACTTC. As protein: CASSSAGTGVHEQYF.

This clonotype was found a few times. V usage is TRBV7-6 and J usage is TRBJ1-1, with D tentatively TRBD1 (5 bases). CDR1 SGHVS and CDR2 FNYEAQ come from the germline V gene. The CDR3 runs to 14 residues. Trimming pared 5 bases from V and 4 bases from J, leaving 14 bases between. The CDR3 loop is CASSPLQGGTEAFF. The CDR3 DNA reads as TGTGCCAGCAGCCCCCTCCAGGGAGGCACTGAAGCTTTCTTT.

V is TRBV4-2 and J is TRBJ2-7, with a weak D call TRBD2 (6 bases). Germline values: CDR1 LGHNA, CDR2 YNFKEQ. The CDR3 consists of 15 residues. V lost 1 base and J lost 1, with 11 bases in between. The CDR3: CASSQVLRGSYEQYF. In nucleotides, the CDR3 is TGTGCCAGCAGCCAAGTTCTTCGGGGGTCCTACGAGCAGTACTTC.

The V call is TRBV5-6, the J call TRBJ2-7; weak D call: TRBD2 (5 bases). Trimming shortened V by 2 bases and J by 4 bases, and 7 bases separated the two germline ends. Germline V lookup: CDR1 SGHDT, CDR2 YYEEEE. The CDR3 contains 12 residues. The DNA of the CDR3 is TGTGCCAGCAGCTTCGGGGAATACGAGCAGTACTTC. This codes for CASSFGEYEQYF.

Of note for this clonotype: One end of the junction fails to match germline, which may point to a read error. This chain joins TRBV5-6 and TRBJ1-1, with D perhaps TRBD1 (5 bases). Germline V CDR1 and CDR2: SGHDT, YYEEEE. CDR3 length equals 13 residues. The CDR3 sequence: CASSYPMGPWTLF. CDR3 DNA: TGTGCCAGCAGCTACCCCATGGGACCTTGGACCCTCTTT.

V is TRBV7-9 and J is TRBJ2-1; D unresolved. Per the germline V gene, CDR1 is SEHNR and CDR2 is FQNEAQ (reference sequence). Trimming stripped 2 bases from V and 0 bases from J, with 5 bases between. CDR3 length: 14 amino acids. CDR3 coding DNA: TGTGCCAGCAGCTTACAGCTCTCCTACAATGAGCAGTTCTTC. Its protein product is CASSLQLSYNEQFF.

This chain links TRBV20-1 with TRBJ2-7; D remains unclear. Trimming removed 0 bases from V and 3 bases from J, with 9 bases in between. The germline V gene encodes CDR1 DFQATT and CDR2 SNEGSKA (reference sequence). This CDR3 is 13 amino acids long. The CDR3 nucleotides are TGCAGTGCTAGAGATCGTTGGGGCTACGAGCAGTACTTC. This translates into CSARDRWGYEQYF.

This clonotype was observed once. The J gene is TRBJ1-5, the V gene TRBV3-1; 9 bases are a match to TRBD1. In germline, CDR1 is LGHDT, CDR2 YNNKEL (reference sequence). V lost 8 bases and J lost 8; bases outside the gene matches: 7. CDR3 size: 13 residues. CDR3 DNA: TGTGCCAGCTCAATACAGGGGGCGAAGCCCCAGCATTTT. Translation: CASSIQGAKPQHF.

This clonotype has just one count. The rearrangement links TRBV7-9 to TRBJ2-7, with D possibly being TRBD1 or TRBD2 (5 bases each). CDR3 length: 14 residues. The germline V and J ends were trimmed by 5 bases and 6 bases, with 17 bases remaining between them. The germline CDR1 and CDR2 sequences are SEHNR and FQNEAQ (reference sequence). CDR3 region: CASSPGTFPCEQYF. As DNA, the CDR3 is TGTGCCAGCAGCCCCGGGACCTTTCCCTGCGAGCAGTACTTC.

DNA of the CDR3: TGTGCCAGCAGCTTGAAGGGACTAGCGGGGTTCCAAGAGACCCAGTACTTC. As protein: CASSLKGLAGFQETQYF. This chain connects TRBV7-9 to TRBJ2-5; 13 bases agree with TRBD2. Germline-derived CDR1 and CDR2 are SEHNR and FQNEAQ (reference sequence). This CDR3 comprises 17 residues. The V and J ends lost 3 bases and 1 base, in that order; junction bases with no gene match: 5.

The V and J genes are TRBV20-1 and TRBJ2-1; D perhaps matches TRBD2 (6 bases). Germline V lookup: CDR1 DFQATT, CDR2 SNEGSKA (reference sequence). This CDR3 has 15 residues. Trimming stripped 6 bases from V and 4 bases from J, with 19 bases between. CDR3 DNA: TGCAGTGCCGTAATCTTTAGCGGCTTATACAATGAGCAGTTCTTC. Translation: CSAVIFSGLYNEQFF.

The chain recombines TRBV3-1 with TRBJ1-2, with no clear D. V lost 4 bases to trimming and J lost 8 bases, with 20 bases between them. The germline V gene encodes CDR1 LGHDT and CDR2 YNNKEL (reference sequence). The CDR3 has 15 amino acids. CDR3 protein: CASSPGLRGDNGYTF. In DNA, the CDR3 is TGTGCCAGCAGCCCCGGGCTACGTGGCGATAACGGCTACACCTTC.

V usage is TRBV4-1 and J usage is TRBJ2-7; D possibly corresponds to TRBD2 (5 bases). This CDR3 comprises 15 residues. Trimming left V 0 bases short and J 2 bases short, with 11 bases between. The V gene's germline CDR1 is MGHRA and CDR2 YSYEKL. The CDR3 region has the DNA TGCGCCAGCAGCCAAGAAAGCGCGGGCACCTACGAGCAGTACTTC. Residues: CASSQESAGTYEQYF.

The chain has TRBV9 and TRBJ2-7, with D tentatively TRBD1 or TRBD2 (5 bases each). This CDR3 is built from 16 residues. Per germline, CDR1 SGDLS and CDR2 YYNGEE. V was pared by 1 base and J by 2 bases, with 16 bases between. The DNA for the CDR3 is TGTGCCAGCAGCGTACGGGACGGAGGAATTCCCTACGAGCAGTACTTC. Translating it yields CASSVRDGGIPYEQYF.

This clonotype was observed a single time. The chain has TRBV28 and TRBJ2-6; D is perhaps TRBD1 (5 bases). The germline V and J ends were trimmed by 2 bases and 0 bases, with 20 bases remaining between them. Germline V gives CDR1 MDHEN, CDR2 SYDVKM. This CDR3 has 20 residues. As DNA, the CDR3 is TGTGCCAGCAGTTTAGTCCCCAGGGCGGCCAGAAGCTCTGGGGCCAACGTCCTGACTTTC. Protein product: CASSLVPRAARSSGANVLTF.